This T cell receptor beta chain is drawn from a study of cytomegalovirus exposure and HLA in healthy donors. Overall study findings and caveats: Associated with HLA alleles at 0.05 false discovery rate in a later analysis were 16,951 TCR beta sequences. Reports described diagnosis of cytomegalovirus status by the classifier as highly specific and sensitive. According to a later analysis, most TCR beta chains associated with CMV appeared HLA-restricted. Common viral pathogens seemed, in a later analysis, to connect with several of the most significant clusters.

This clone was seen only a few times. Its cognate antigen is unknown. V shed 0 bases and J shed 3 bases, with 10 bases lying between them. Germline V gene data show CDR1 as SGHRS and CDR2 as YFSETQ. The CDR3 contains 15 residues. Amplification used 60 Vbeta primers and 13 Jbeta primers. Only in-frame clones appear in the TCRdb table, and some are missing; sequencing was by immunoSEQ multiplex PCR. The sample consists of around 150,000 clones, approximately 75% of them appearing once. Sequenced: PBMCs. The receptor comes from a male donor in good health and CMV-seronegative. The V and J genes are TRBV5-1 and TRBJ2-1; D possibly corresponds to TRBD1 (5 bases). The CDR3 spells CASSLEAGNYNEQFF. DNA of the CDR3: TGCGCCAGCAGCTTGGAAGCAGGGAACTACAATGAGCAGTTCTTC.